This T cell receptor beta chain is from a study of Graves' ophthalmopathy and Graves' hyperthyroidism. This clonotype was counted between two and nine times. Germline values: CDR1 SGHAT, CDR2 FQNNGV. Trimming took 11 bases from V and 2 from J; bases not matched to a gene: 14. The CDR3 has 15 amino acids. Amplified TCR beta CDR3 regions were obtained using RNA transcripts as template. First-round RT-PCR employed HTBI primers, with a second-round multiplex PCR after it. MiXCR, applied by TCRdb to the multiplex PCR reads, yields one record per CDR3 protein. The table lists approximately 460,000 distinct CDR3 sequences, 13% to 15% of them singletons.

This receptor was obtained from a woman aged 25 to 39 with Graves' ophthalmopathy. The sequenced sample was blood. V gene TRBV11-2 combines with J gene TRBJ1-1; TRBD1 matches at 7 bases. CDR3 in DNA: TGTGCCGCAGACAGGGTAATTGGTAAAAACACTGAAGCTTTCTTT. Amino acid sequence: CAADRVIGKNTEAFF.